These 23 T cell receptor beta chains were all obtained from the same sample, sequenced in a study of blood T cell repertoires in COVID-19. Data came from immunoSEQ multiplex PCR; TCRdb stores just in-frame clones and leaves some out. This sample carries 15,000 to 20,000 clones, roughly three quarters of them seen once, and the ten largest clones take approximately 8.4%. The specimen sequenced was peripheral blood. The origin of the receptors is a man between 60 and 70 years old with acute or convalescent COVID-19.

This chain connects TRBV2 to TRBJ2-2, with no clear D. The germline V and J ends were trimmed by 3 bases and 5 bases, with 4 bases remaining between them. The CDR3 sequence is 12 residues long. Germline CDR1 reads SNHLY; CDR2 reads FYNNEI. In DNA form, the CDR3 reads TGTGCCAGCAGTGATTATACCGGGGAGCTGTTTTTT. The encoded protein is CASSDYTGELFF.

The chain has TRBV12-3 or TRBV12-4 and TRBJ1-5; D remains unclear. The CDR3 totals 12 residues. V dropped 0 bases and J dropped 11 bases, with 8 bases sitting between them. CDR3 amino acids: CASSLAYASQHF. For the CDR3, the DNA is TGTGCCAGCAGTTTAGCGTACGCGTCCCAGCATTTT.

The rearrangement links TRBV24-1 to TRBJ1-3; no definite D call. Trimming removed 4 bases from V and 2 bases from J, with 11 bases in between. The germline gives CDR1 KGHDR, CDR2 SFDVKD. This CDR3 comprises 15 residues. As DNA, the CDR3 is TGTGCCACCAGTGACCCTCGCGGGGCTGGAAACACCATATATTTT. Protein product: CATSDPRGAGNTIYF.

This rearrangement joins TRBV6-5 to TRBJ1-2; D unresolved. The CDR3 has 15 amino acids. CDR1 and CDR2 (germline): MNHEY, SVGAGI. V lost 1 base, J lost 1 base, and 10 bases lay in between. As DNA, the CDR3 is TGTGCCAGCAGTTACTACGTGGGCGATAACTATGGCTACACCTTC. Translating it yields CASSYYVGDNYGYTF.

This chain links TRBV2 with TRBJ2-7; TRBD2 is a possible D gene (6 bases). CDR1 SNHLY and CDR2 FYNNEI come from the germline V gene. This CDR3 is built from 13 residues. Trimming took off 11 bases at V and 2 bases at J, with 16 bases between the two ends. This CDR3 reads CACEGTVAYEQYF. CDR3 bases: TGTGCCTGCGAAGGGACTGTTGCCTACGAGCAGTACTTC.

The chain joins TRBV29-1 to TRBJ1-3; 9 bases are a match to TRBD1. The CDR3 contains 13 residues. V lost 5 bases, J lost 6 bases, and 5 bases stayed unmatched. CDR1 and CDR2 from the germline V gene are SQVTM and ANQGSEA. This chain's CDR3 is CSVYGTGTNTIYF. DNA for the CDR3: TGCAGCGTTTACGGGACAGGGACAAACACCATATATTTT.

The J gene is TRBJ1-1, the V gene TRBV11-2, with 10 bases identical to TRBD1. V lost 4 bases to trimming and J lost 7 bases; unmatched junction nucleotides: 15. The CDR3 spans 17 residues. Germline V gene sequence: CDR1 SGHAT, CDR2 FQNNGV. CDR3 sequence (DNA): TGTGCCAGCAGCTCATTTAGGCCGGGACAGGGGTTATATGAAGCTTTCTTT. It specifies CASSSFRPGQGLYEAFF.

The chain uses TRBV27 and TRBJ1-5; D possibly corresponds to TRBD1 (5 bases). V shed 7 bases and J shed 7 bases, with 23 bases lying between them. CDR3 length: 16 amino acids. The germline V gene has CDR1 MNHEY and CDR2 SMNVEV (reference sequence). For the CDR3, the DNA is TGTGCCAGCAATTACGGGGCCGGGGGGGGAATGCAGCCCCAGCATTTT. Amino acid sequence: CASNYGAGGGMQPQHF.

The V gene is TRBV5-5, the J gene TRBJ2-7, with TRBD1 as a possible D gene (6 bases). Germline V CDR1 and CDR2: SGHKS, YYEKEE (reference sequence). Trimming took 0 bases from V and 4 from J, leaving 17 bases between them. The CDR3 has 16 amino acids. The CDR3 protein is CASSLASTQTGYEQYF. Written as DNA, the CDR3 is TGTGCCAGCAGCTTGGCGAGTACTCAAACAGGGTACGAGCAGTACTTC.

The chain links TRBV7-9 to TRBJ2-1; TRBD1 might be the D (6 bases). Between the trimmed V and J ends, which lost 3 bases and 10 bases, there was a span of 10 bases. The length of the CDR3 is 12 residues. Per germline, CDR1 SEHNR and CDR2 FQNEAQ (reference sequence). CDR3 loop: CASSFRDTEQFF. Here the CDR3 DNA reads TGTGCCAGCAGCTTCCGGGACACCGAGCAGTTCTTC.

In its sample, this clone was seen once. The chain combines TRBV6-5 with TRBJ2-3; TRBD1 might be the D (5 bases). V gave up 5 bases and J gave up 2 bases, with 11 bases separating them. The germline V gene encodes CDR1 MNHEY and CDR2 SVGAGI. The CDR3 covers 14 residues. The CDR3 DNA follows: TGTGCCAGCAGTACGTTAGGGGCCACAGATACGCAGTATTTT. Protein: CASSTLGATDTQYF.

The gene calls are TRBV6-5 and TRBJ1-2, with 12 bases aligning to TRBD1. The germline V gene encodes CDR1 MNHEY and CDR2 SVGAGI. Unmatched junction bases numbered 9, after V lost 4 bases and J lost 6 bases. This CDR3 has 16 amino acids. The CDR3 nucleotides are TGTGCCAGCAGTTCCCCCGGGACAGGGGGCGATGATGGCTACACCTTC. It translates to CASSSPGTGGDDGYTF.

As for this clone: Other DNA sequences within the sample encode an identical CDR3. The chain joins TRBV4-1 to TRBJ2-7; 7 bases agree with TRBD1. CDR1 is MGHRA, CDR2 YSYEKL, per germline. J was trimmed by 3 bases and V by 0 bases; bases with no gene match: 8. The CDR3 consists of 16 residues. CDR3 bases: TGCGCCAGCAGCCAAGAATGGGGGACAGAAAACTACGAGCAGTACTTC. This sequence encodes CASSQEWGTENYEQYF.

The rearrangement uses TRBV18 and TRBJ2-1; 8 bases are shared with TRBD1. The CDR3 consists of 15 residues. Unmatched junction bases numbered 8, after V lost 2 bases and J lost 8 bases. Germline V lookup: CDR1 KGHSH, CDR2 LQKENI. The DNA of the CDR3 is TGTGCCAGCTCACCATGGCAGGGGGCCGAGGATGAGCAGTTCTTC. It specifies CASSPWQGAEDEQFF.

J is TRBJ1-2 and V is TRBV6-5; TRBD1 might be the D (6 bases). CDR3 length: 14 amino acids. Trimming removed 5 bases from V and 0 bases from J, with 10 bases in between. Per the germline V gene, CDR1 is MNHEY and CDR2 is SVGAGI. Written as DNA, the CDR3 is TGTGCCAGCAGTCGGACAGATGCTAACTATGGCTACACCTTC. Amino acid sequence: CASSRTDANYGYTF.

The chain recombines TRBV14 with TRBJ2-5, with no clear D. The CDR3 consists of 12 residues. Per the germline V gene, CDR1 is SGHDN and CDR2 is FVKESK. The V and J ends lost 2 bases and 5 bases respectively, with 6 bases between them. The CDR3 DNA reads as TGTGCCAGCAGCCAATACGGGGAGACCCAGTACTTC. This encodes CASSQYGETQYF.

In its sample, this clone was seen a few times. V usage is TRBV10-3 and J usage is TRBJ2-7; 7 bases align to TRBD1. Germline assignment: CDR1 ENHRY and CDR2 SYGVKD. The V segment lost 6 bases and the J segment 3 bases; nucleotides outside the gene matches: 8. This CDR3 spans 14 amino acids. CDR3 residues: CAISFRDSNYEQYF. The CDR3, as DNA: TGTGCCATCAGCTTCCGGGACAGCAACTACGAGCAGTACTTC.

This rearrangement joins TRBV5-4 to TRBJ2-3, with TRBD2 matching over 10 bases. After removal of 5 bases from V and 4 bases from J, the junction contained 7 bases not matched to a gene. The CDR3 totals 15 residues. Germline V CDR1 and CDR2: SGHNT, YYREEE (reference sequence). The CDR3 DNA is TGTGCCAGCAGGCCTCCGCTAGCGGGGGCAGATACGCAGTATTTT. Its protein product is CASRPPLAGADTQYF.

This clone appeared a few times. Other DNA sequences in this specimen translate into the identical CDR3. The chain has TRBV19 and TRBJ1-2; TRBD1 agrees at 11 bases. CDR1 and CDR2 from the germline V gene are LNHDA and SQIVND (reference sequence). The CDR3 has 14 residues. Losses at the gene ends were 5 bases for V and 2 bases for J; bases not matched to a gene: 1. CDR3 DNA sequence: TGTGCCAGTAGTCGGGACAGGGGGAACTATGGCTACACCTTC. Translating it yields CASSRDRGNYGYTF.

The chain is built from TRBV7-9 and TRBJ1-2; D might be TRBD1 (6 bases). The CDR3 has 13 amino acids. Per germline, CDR1 SEHNR and CDR2 FQNEAQ (reference sequence). With 4 bases removed from V and 6 bases from J, the gap between germline ends came to 12 bases. CDR3 region: CASSSDGTNGYTF. The CDR3 DNA sequence: TGTGCCAGCAGCTCAGACGGGACAAATGGCTACACCTTC.

Written as DNA, the CDR3 is TGCAGTGCTAGTCTAGCGGGGACCTTAAGCTCCTACAATGAGCAGTTCTTC. It translates to CSASLAGTLSSYNEQFF. The genes are TRBV20-1 and TRBJ2-1; 9 bases align to TRBD2. In germline, CDR1 is DFQATT, CDR2 SNEGSKA (reference sequence). The CDR3 is made up of 17 amino acids. V shed 3 bases, J shed 0 bases, and the junction held 9 bases outside the gene matches.

The chain employs TRBV10-2 and TRBJ1-6; D is unresolved. The ends were cut back, 5 bases at V and 7 bases at J, with 9 bases in the middle. This CDR3 is 13 amino acids long. The V gene's germline CDR1 is WSHSY and CDR2 SAAADI. The CDR3: CASSSIRNSPLHF. The CDR3 bases are TGCGCCAGCAGTAGTATCAGGAATTCACCCCTCCACTTT.

This chain connects TRBV6-5 to TRBJ2-3, with 8 bases aligning to TRBD2. This CDR3 spans 15 amino acids. Unmatched junction bases numbered 9, after V lost 6 bases and J lost 4 bases. Germline V CDR1 and CDR2: MNHEY, SVGAGI. The CDR3 spells CASSHGAGGSDTQYF. Written as DNA, the CDR3 is TGTGCCAGCAGCCATGGGGCGGGGGGATCAGATACGCAGTATTTT.